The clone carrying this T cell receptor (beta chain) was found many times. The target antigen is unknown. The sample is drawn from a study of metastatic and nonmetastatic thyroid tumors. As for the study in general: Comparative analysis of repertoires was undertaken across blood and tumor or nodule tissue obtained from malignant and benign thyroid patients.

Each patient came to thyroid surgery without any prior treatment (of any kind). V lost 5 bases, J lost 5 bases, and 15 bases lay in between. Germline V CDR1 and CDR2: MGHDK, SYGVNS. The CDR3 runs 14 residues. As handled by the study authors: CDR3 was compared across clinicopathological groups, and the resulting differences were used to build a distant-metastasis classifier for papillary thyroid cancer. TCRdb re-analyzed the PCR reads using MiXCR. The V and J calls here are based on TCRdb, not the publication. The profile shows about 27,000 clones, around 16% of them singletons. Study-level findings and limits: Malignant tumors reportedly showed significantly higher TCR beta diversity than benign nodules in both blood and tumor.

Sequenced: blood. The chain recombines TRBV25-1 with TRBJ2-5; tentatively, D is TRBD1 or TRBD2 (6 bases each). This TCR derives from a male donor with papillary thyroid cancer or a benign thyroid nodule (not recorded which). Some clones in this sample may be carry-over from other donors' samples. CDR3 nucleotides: TGTGCCAGCAGTTTAAGAGGGGGGAAGGAGACCCAGTACTTC. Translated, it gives CASSLRGGKETQYF.